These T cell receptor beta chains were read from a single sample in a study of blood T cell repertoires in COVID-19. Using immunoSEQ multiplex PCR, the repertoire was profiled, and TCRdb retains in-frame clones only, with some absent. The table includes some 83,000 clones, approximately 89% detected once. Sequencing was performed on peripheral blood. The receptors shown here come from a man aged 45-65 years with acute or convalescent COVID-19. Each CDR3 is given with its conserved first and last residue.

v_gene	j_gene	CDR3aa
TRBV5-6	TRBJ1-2	CASSFFGGSGYTF
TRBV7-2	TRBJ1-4	CASGRQGGEKLFF
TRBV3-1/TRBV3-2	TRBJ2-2	CASSLSGRSDGELFF
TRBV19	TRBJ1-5	CASSIPREGQPQHF
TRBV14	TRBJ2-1	CASSLQGTGYYEQFF
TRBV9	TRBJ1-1	CASSAGHRNTEAFF
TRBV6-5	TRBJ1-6	CASSYEHGLESPLHF
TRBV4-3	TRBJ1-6	CASSQDRQGLDSPLHF
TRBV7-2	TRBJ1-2	CASSLSGRYGYTF
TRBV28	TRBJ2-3	CASTGGTFTDTQYF
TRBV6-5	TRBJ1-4	CASSSDSNEKLFF
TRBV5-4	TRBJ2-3	CASSVTGGLGDTQYF
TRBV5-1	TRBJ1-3	CASSVVGQAGNTIYF
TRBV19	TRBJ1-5	CASSILSRNQPQHF
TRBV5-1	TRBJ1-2	CASSLAGGGPDGYTF
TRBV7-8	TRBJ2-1	CASTVRGLGNEQFF
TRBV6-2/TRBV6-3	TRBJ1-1	CASSSPRTGRGTEAFF
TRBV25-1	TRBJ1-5	CASSDSGTGGTQPQHF
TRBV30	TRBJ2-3	CAVSGTSGYFSTDTQYF
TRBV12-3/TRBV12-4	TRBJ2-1	CASSLKSGNEQFF
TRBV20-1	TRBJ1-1	CSASYWNTEAFF
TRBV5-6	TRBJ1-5	CASSLAGGGNQPQHF
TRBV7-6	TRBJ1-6	CASSLEGSFNSPLHF
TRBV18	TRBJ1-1	CASSPSWDRAEAFF
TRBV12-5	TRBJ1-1	CASGLGGGGTEAFF
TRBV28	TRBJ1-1	CASRMTENTEAFF
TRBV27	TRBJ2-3	CASSFGSREVTDTQYF
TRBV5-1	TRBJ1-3	CASSSRTGDGNTIYF
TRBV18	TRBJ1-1	CASSPLGGNTEAFF
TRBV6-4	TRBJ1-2	CASRVPLRRSNYGYTF
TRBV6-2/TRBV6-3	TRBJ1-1	CASSPDTFEAFF
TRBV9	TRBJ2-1	CASSLAGDHNEQFF
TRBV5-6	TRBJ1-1	CASSLGQGRGNTEAFF
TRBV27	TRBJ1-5	CASSFTGGNQPQHF
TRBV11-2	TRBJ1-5	CASSTRVSGPQHF
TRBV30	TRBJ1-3	CAWSVKGDSGNTIYF
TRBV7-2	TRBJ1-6	CASSLSSGTENSPLHF
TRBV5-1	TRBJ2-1	CASSKGGEPSNEQFF
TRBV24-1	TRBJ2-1	CATSDRQAMGYNEQFF
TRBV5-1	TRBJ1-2	CASSPTGAPGYTF
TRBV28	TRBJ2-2	CASSPLAGANTGELFF
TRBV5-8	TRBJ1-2	CASSYSGLTGDYGYTF
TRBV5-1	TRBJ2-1	CASSSNIEKREPYNEQFF
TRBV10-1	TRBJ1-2	CASRSRTGFKDGYTF
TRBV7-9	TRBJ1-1	CASRSATGRNTEAFF
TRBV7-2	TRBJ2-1	CASTTTGGINEQFF
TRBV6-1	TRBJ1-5	CASSESRTAYSNQPQHF
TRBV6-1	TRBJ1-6	CASSEPGQPNSPLHF
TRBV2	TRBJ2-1	CASSEARGTSSYEQFF
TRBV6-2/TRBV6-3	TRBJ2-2	CASSYRRRLNTGELFF
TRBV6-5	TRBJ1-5	CASARGVSGNQPQHF
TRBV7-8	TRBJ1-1	CASSAYPRGEDEAFF
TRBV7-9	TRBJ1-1	CASRYNHTEAFF
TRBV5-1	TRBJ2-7	CASSLENHYEFYEQYF
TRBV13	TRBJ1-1	CASSLGLTGGPEAFF
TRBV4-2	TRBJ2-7	CASSQDRGGSSYEQYF
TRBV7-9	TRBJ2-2	CASSFGQGSTGELFF
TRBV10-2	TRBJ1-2	CASSEIGEAGYGYTF
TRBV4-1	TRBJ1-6	CASKGWDNSPLHF